Listed below are T cell receptor beta chains from one sample, sequenced in a study of beta chain features in type 1 diabetes. The method was immunoSEQ multiplex PCR; TCRdb's version includes in-frame clones alone and lacks a portion of them. The table includes around 14,000 clones, roughly 60% detected once. What was sequenced was stem cell memory CD4+ T cells from blood. These receptors originate from a woman in her late teens or twenties with type 1 diabetes. Both conserved end residues are part of each CDR3. Fields, in order: V gene, J gene, D gene, clone size, CDR3 protein, CDR3 DNA. A D gene is named only where the DNA matches it firmly. Size tells how often a clone was seen (once, few, many) or the class of an expanded clone, and some rows leave it out.

>TRBV18|TRBJ2-3|.|.
CASSPPMGAGTDTQYF
TGTGCCAGCTCACCACCTATGGGGGCGGGCACAGATACGCAGTATTTT
>TRBV18|TRBJ2-5|TRBD1|.
CASSPRDRETQYF
TGTGCCAGCTCACCCCGGGACAGGGAGACCCAGTACTTC
>TRBV28|TRBJ2-3|TRBD2|.
CATSGLAGGGTDTQYF
TGTGCCACCTCGGGACTAGCGGGAGGTGGCACAGATACGCAGTATTTT
>TRBV27|TRBJ2-1|.|.
CASSFGLGGSYNEQFF
TGTGCCAGCAGTTTCGGTCTGGGGGGTTCCTACAATGAGCAGTTCTTC
>TRBV14|TRBJ2-3|TRBD1|.
CASSQGTGNGQYF
TGTGCCAGCAGCCAAGGGACAGGGAATGGGCAGTATTTT
>TRBV4-3|TRBJ2-5|TRBD2|once
CASSQELAGGETQYF
TGCGCCAGCAGCCAAGAACTAGCGGGGGGAGAGACCCAGTACTTC
>TRBV5-1|TRBJ2-7|TRBD1|.
CASRKEQGAYEQYF
TGCGCCAGCAGAAAGGAGCAGGGGGCCTACGAGCAGTACTTC
>TRBV4-3|TRBJ2-2|TRBD2|.
CASSPRWGAPSGTNTGELFF
TGCGCCAGCAGCCCCCGTTGGGGAGCCCCTAGCGGGACGAACACCGGGGAGCTGTTTTTT
>TRBV5-1|TRBJ1-1|TRBD1|.
CASSATGGEDTEAFF
TGCGCCAGCAGCGCGACAGGGGGCGAGGACACTGAAGCTTTCTTT
>TRBV7-2|TRBJ2-7|TRBD2|.
CASSFLGGARDEQYF
TGTGCCAGCAGCTTCCTCGGGGGGGCCAGGGACGAGCAGTACTTC
>TRBV5-1|TRBJ2-7|.|.
CASSLSWTVNYEQYF
TGCGCCAGCAGCTTGTCCTGGACAGTAAACTACGAGCAGTACTTC
>TRBV7-8|TRBJ1-6|.|few
CASSLDTAGNSPLHF
TGTGCCAGCAGCTTAGACACGGCGGGTAATTCACCCCTCCACTTT
>TRBV5-5|TRBJ2-7|TRBD1|.
CASSLGERQGIHEQYF
TGTGCCAGCAGCTTGGGGGAAAGACAGGGAATCCACGAGCAGTACTTC
>TRBV7-2|TRBJ2-6|.|.
CASEFSSGANVLTF
TGTGCCAGCGAATTCAGCTCTGGGGCCAACGTCCTGACTTTC
>TRBV27|TRBJ2-3|TRBD2|once
CASSSQGLAGGDTQYF
TGTGCCAGCAGTTCCCAGGGACTAGCGGGAGGAGATACGCAGTATTTT
>TRBV29-1|TRBJ2-7|TRBD1|few
CSVCRDREPYEQYF
TGCAGCGTCTGCCGGGACAGGGAACCCTACGAGCAGTACTTC
>TRBV18|TRBJ1-1|TRBD1|.
CASSQGQGANTEAFF
TGTGCCAGCTCACAGGGACAGGGAGCGAACACTGAAGCTTTCTTT
>TRBV7-2|TRBJ2-1|TRBD1|.
CASSQQDRVGEQFF
TGTGCCAGCAGCCAACAGGACAGGGTCGGTGAGCAGTTCTTC
>TRBV7-2|TRBJ1-5|.|few
CASSLGQGRSNQPQHF
TGTGCCAGCAGCTTAGGGCAGGGTAGGAGCAATCAGCCCCAGCATTTT
>TRBV2|TRBJ2-1|.|.
CASTHNEQFF
TGTGCCAGCACTCACAATGAGCAGTTCTTC
>TRBV6-5|TRBJ1-1|.|once
CASSYGRNTEAFF
TGTGCCAGCAGTTATGGCAGGAACACTGAAGCTTTCTTT
>TRBV6-5|TRBJ1-1|.|.
CASSYSMSTEAFF
TGTGCCAGCAGTTACAGTATGAGCACTGAAGCTTTCTTT
>TRBV19|TRBJ1-5|.|.
CASSTGGDWNQPQHF
TGTGCCAGTAGTACCGGCGGGGATTGGAATCAGCCCCAGCATTTT
>TRBV4-2|TRBJ2-2|.|few
CASSQDPRENTGELFF
TGTGCCAGCAGCCAAGATCCCAGGGAGAACACCGGGGAGCTGTTTTTT
>TRBV2|TRBJ2-5|.|.
CASSALGGQETQYF
TGTGCCAGCTCTGCCCTTGGGGGGCAAGAGACCCAGTACTTC
>TRBV2|TRBJ2-3|.|.
CASSEQPGMGTDTQYF
TGTGCCAGCAGTGAACAACCAGGGATGGGCACAGATACGCAGTATTTT